Listed below are T cell receptor beta chains from one sample, sequenced in a study of blood T cell repertoires in COVID-19. Using immunoSEQ multiplex PCR, the repertoire was profiled, and TCRdb retains in-frame clones only, with some absent. The table has roughly 130,000 clones, 70% to 90% seen once. The specimen sequenced was PBMCs or T cells enriched from blood (not recorded which). The receptors shown here come from a woman aged 50 to 65 with acute COVID-19. CDR3s include the opening cysteine and the closing phenylalanine or tryptophan. The D gene is left open where the match is weak. Size is stated for part of the rows, as once, few or many counts, or as a class when the clone is expanded.

j_gene: TRBJ1-4; abundance: -; v_gene: TRBV25-1; d_gene: -; CDR3aa: CASSSPATNEKLFF; CDR3nt: TGTGCCAGCAGTTCGCCAGCAACTAATGAAAAACTGTTTTTT
j_gene: TRBJ1-2; abundance: -; v_gene: TRBV7-8; d_gene: -; CDR3aa: CASSLAQGEGYTF; CDR3nt: TGTGCCAGCAGCTTAGCCCAGGGCGAGGGCTACACCTTC
j_gene: TRBJ1-4; abundance: -; v_gene: TRBV5-6; d_gene: TRBD1; CDR3aa: CASSSRDREVEKLFF; CDR3nt: TGTGCCAGCAGCTCCCGGGACAGGGAGGTTGAAAAACTGTTTTTT
j_gene: TRBJ2-1; abundance: once; v_gene: TRBV7-8; d_gene: TRBD2; CDR3aa: CASSPLAGGNNEQFF; CDR3nt: TGTGCCAGCAGCCCTCTAGCGGGAGGAAACAATGAGCAGTTCTTC
j_gene: TRBJ1-1; abundance: -; v_gene: TRBV15; d_gene: -; CDR3aa: CATSRDRTAGGQAFF; CDR3nt: TGTGCCACCAGCAGAGATCGTACGGCGGGGGGGCAAGCTTTCTTT
j_gene: TRBJ1-1; abundance: -; v_gene: TRBV5-1; d_gene: -; CDR3aa: CASSLAREETEAFF; CDR3nt: TGCGCCAGCAGCTTGGCCAGGGAAGAAACTGAAGCTTTCTTT
j_gene: TRBJ1-2; abundance: -; v_gene: TRBV7-9; d_gene: -; CDR3aa: CASSLSGAGTDGYTF; CDR3nt: TGTGCCAGCAGCTTGTCGGGAGCCGGGACCGACGGCTACACCTTC
j_gene: TRBJ2-7; abundance: -; v_gene: TRBV10-3; d_gene: TRBD2; CDR3aa: CAISLTSGRYEQYF; CDR3nt: TGTGCCATCAGTCTGACTAGCGGGAGGTACGAGCAGTACTTC
j_gene: TRBJ1-6; abundance: -; v_gene: TRBV10-2; d_gene: TRBD1; CDR3aa: CASREDRVDNSPLHF; CDR3nt: TGCGCCAGCAGGGAAGACAGGGTAGATAATTCACCCCTCCACTTT
j_gene: TRBJ2-7; abundance: -; v_gene: TRBV29-1; d_gene: -; CDR3aa: CSVEFGNEQYF; CDR3nt: TGCAGCGTTGAATTCGGTAACGAGCAGTACTTC
j_gene: TRBJ1-3; abundance: -; v_gene: TRBV29-1; d_gene: TRBD1; CDR3aa: CSVEDGTVPGNTIYF; CDR3nt: TGCAGCGTTGAAGATGGGACAGTACCCGGAAACACCATATATTTT
j_gene: TRBJ1-2; abundance: -; v_gene: TRBV5-4; d_gene: TRBD1; CDR3aa: CASSPVGQGHGYTF; CDR3nt: TGTGCCAGCAGCCCCGTAGGACAGGGCCATGGCTACACCTTC
j_gene: TRBJ2-1; abundance: few; v_gene: TRBV3-1/TRBV3-2; d_gene: -; CDR3aa: CASSMGADFHNEQFF; CDR3nt: TGTGCCAGCAGCATGGGGGCAGACTTTCACAATGAGCAGTTCTTC
j_gene: TRBJ1-5; abundance: -; v_gene: TRBV30; d_gene: -; CDR3aa: CAWSVGGDQPQHF; CDR3nt: TGTGCCTGGAGTGTAGGGGGAGATCAGCCCCAGCATTTT
j_gene: TRBJ2-7; abundance: once; v_gene: TRBV5-1; d_gene: -; CDR3aa: CASSLEGVEQYF; CDR3nt: TGCGCCAGCAGCTTGGAAGGGGTCGAGCAGTACTTC
j_gene: TRBJ2-7; abundance: few; v_gene: TRBV5-4; d_gene: TRBD2; CDR3aa: CASSLERGRSEQYF; CDR3nt: TGTGCCAGCAGCTTGGAGCGGGGGCGGTCGGAGCAGTACTTC
j_gene: TRBJ2-4; abundance: few; v_gene: TRBV5-1; d_gene: -; CDR3aa: CASSSTPRAKNIQYF; CDR3nt: TGCGCCAGCAGCTCGACTCCGCGGGCCAAAAACATTCAGTACTTC
j_gene: TRBJ2-7; abundance: -; v_gene: TRBV2; d_gene: TRBD2; CDR3aa: CASNGGIGSQVYEQYF; CDR3nt: TGTGCCAGCAACGGGGGGATCGGGAGCCAAGTCTACGAGCAGTACTTC
j_gene: TRBJ2-5; abundance: -; v_gene: TRBV7-3; d_gene: -; CDR3aa: CASSLWSGETQYF; CDR3nt: TGTGCCAGCAGCTTATGGTCGGGTGAGACCCAGTACTTC
j_gene: TRBJ2-2; abundance: once; v_gene: TRBV2; d_gene: -; CDR3aa: CASSPPAGTGELFF; CDR3nt: TGTGCCAGCAGTCCTCCGGCCGGGACCGGGGAGCTGTTTTTT
j_gene: TRBJ2-1; abundance: -; v_gene: TRBV5-4; d_gene: TRBD2; CDR3aa: CASSLRLAGHNEQFF; CDR3nt: TGTGCCAGCAGCCTACGACTAGCGGGGCACAATGAGCAGTTCTTC
j_gene: TRBJ2-7; abundance: -; v_gene: TRBV3-1/TRBV3-2; d_gene: -; CDR3aa: CASSQDGTTEQYF; CDR3nt: TGTGCCAGCAGCCAAGATGGGACAACGGAGCAGTACTTC
j_gene: TRBJ2-7; abundance: few; v_gene: TRBV9; d_gene: -; CDR3aa: CASSAVPGPFEQYF; CDR3nt: TGTGCCAGCAGCGCGGTCCCAGGGCCTTTTGAGCAGTACTTC
j_gene: TRBJ1-1; abundance: once; v_gene: TRBV11-3; d_gene: -; CDR3aa: CASSLGTGTGNTEAFF; CDR3nt: TGTGCCAGCAGCTTAGGCACCGGAACAGGGAACACTGAAGCTTTCTTT
j_gene: TRBJ1-4; abundance: -; v_gene: TRBV6-5; d_gene: -; CDR3aa: CASTQRGGSEKLFF; CDR3nt: TGTGCCAGCACCCAGAGGGGGGGGAGTGAAAAACTGTTTTTT
j_gene: TRBJ2-7; abundance: -; v_gene: TRBV4-2; d_gene: TRBD1; CDR3aa: CASSQNRGHEQYF; CDR3nt: TGTGCCAGCAGCCAAAACAGGGGTCACGAGCAGTACTTC
j_gene: TRBJ2-7; abundance: -; v_gene: TRBV9; d_gene: TRBD2; CDR3aa: CASSQGTSGSAYEQYF; CDR3nt: TGTGCCAGCAGTCAAGGGACTAGCGGGTCAGCCTACGAGCAGTACTTC
j_gene: TRBJ1-6; abundance: few; v_gene: TRBV30; d_gene: -; CDR3aa: CAWSIGFAGNSPLHF; CDR3nt: TGTGCCTGGAGTATCGGTTTCGCAGGGAATTCACCCCTCCACTTT
j_gene: TRBJ1-1; abundance: -; v_gene: TRBV28; d_gene: TRBD1; CDR3aa: CASSSPGTVNTEAFF; CDR3nt: TGTGCCAGCAGTTCCCCCGGGACAGTAAACACTGAAGCTTTCTTT
j_gene: TRBJ1-4; abundance: -; v_gene: TRBV18; d_gene: -; CDR3aa: CASSPGSSDEKLFF; CDR3nt: TGTGCCAGCTCACCAGGGAGTTCGGATGAAAAACTGTTTTTT
j_gene: TRBJ1-1; abundance: -; v_gene: TRBV4-3; d_gene: -; CDR3aa: CASSQEGGAEAFF; CDR3nt: TGCGCCAGCAGCCAAGAGGGCGGGGCTGAAGCTTTCTTT
j_gene: TRBJ1-2; abundance: -; v_gene: TRBV19; d_gene: -; CDR3aa: CASSAGRLLGRNYGYTF; CDR3nt: TGTGCCAGTAGTGCGGGCCGGCTTTTAGGACGTAACTATGGCTACACCTTC
j_gene: TRBJ1-2; abundance: -; v_gene: TRBV2; d_gene: -; CDR3aa: CASDRESSNYGYTF; CDR3nt: TGTGCCAGCGACCGGGAATCCTCTAACTATGGCTACACCTTC
j_gene: TRBJ1-2; abundance: -; v_gene: TRBV5-1; d_gene: -; CDR3aa: CASRFWQGHSNYGYTF; CDR3nt: TGCGCCAGCAGATTTTGGCAGGGGCACTCTAACTATGGCTACACCTTC
j_gene: TRBJ2-3; abundance: -; v_gene: TRBV7-3; d_gene: TRBD2; CDR3aa: CASSSRLAGGGDTQYF; CDR3nt: TGTGCCAGCAGCTCCCGACTAGCGGGAGGAGGAGATACGCAGTATTTT
j_gene: TRBJ2-2; abundance: -; v_gene: TRBV27; d_gene: TRBD1; CDR3aa: CASSRTGTGELFF; CDR3nt: TGTGCCAGCAGTAGGACAGGGACGGGGGAGCTGTTTTTT
j_gene: TRBJ2-5; abundance: -; v_gene: TRBV5-1; d_gene: TRBD2; CDR3aa: CASSWVGTSGDVGTQYF; CDR3nt: TGCGCCAGCAGCTGGGTCGGGACTAGCGGGGACGTGGGGACCCAGTACTTC
j_gene: TRBJ1-3; abundance: few; v_gene: TRBV6-6; d_gene: -; CDR3aa: CASSYSDSRSGNTIYF; CDR3nt: TGTGCCAGCAGTTACAGTGACAGCCGATCTGGAAACACCATATATTTT
j_gene: TRBJ1-3; abundance: -; v_gene: TRBV12-3/TRBV12-4; d_gene: -; CDR3aa: CASTRSGGNTIYF; CDR3nt: TGTGCCAGCACCCGTTCAGGGGGAAACACCATATATTTT
j_gene: TRBJ1-1; abundance: -; v_gene: TRBV3-1/TRBV3-2; d_gene: -; CDR3aa: CASSRYRDTEAFF; CDR3nt: TGTGCCAGCAGTCGCTACAGAGACACTGAAGCTTTCTTT
j_gene: TRBJ1-5; abundance: -; v_gene: TRBV9; d_gene: TRBD1; CDR3aa: CASSAGTGGGQPQHF; CDR3nt: TGTGCCAGCAGCGCCGGGACAGGAGGAGGGCAGCCCCAGCATTTT
j_gene: TRBJ2-3; abundance: -; v_gene: TRBV14; d_gene: -; CDR3aa: CASSQLTGHRKGADTQYF; CDR3nt: TGTGCCAGCAGCCAATTGACGGGACACCGGAAGGGGGCAGATACGCAGTATTTT
j_gene: TRBJ1-4; abundance: -; v_gene: TRBV2; d_gene: -; CDR3aa: CASIAQGSTNEKLFF; CDR3nt: TGTGCCAGCATTGCACAGGGCTCAACTAATGAAAAACTGTTTTTT
j_gene: TRBJ2-7; abundance: -; v_gene: TRBV6-5; d_gene: -; CDR3aa: CASSYNNLAHEQYF; CDR3nt: TGTGCCAGCAGTTATAATAACCTAGCCCACGAGCAGTACTTC
j_gene: TRBJ2-2; abundance: -; v_gene: TRBV2; d_gene: TRBD1; CDR3aa: CASSASDRGLFVQRELFF; CDR3nt: TGTGCCAGCAGCGCCTCGGACAGGGGGCTGTTCGTTCAACGGGAGCTGTTTTTT
j_gene: TRBJ2-7; abundance: -; v_gene: TRBV30; d_gene: -; CDR3aa: CAWTGGTGSYEQYF; CDR3nt: TGTGCCTGGACGGGCGGAACAGGGTCCTACGAGCAGTACTTC
j_gene: TRBJ2-3; abundance: -; v_gene: TRBV7-2; d_gene: TRBD2; CDR3aa: CASSITSGSEDTQYF; CDR3nt: TGTGCCAGCAGCATCACTAGCGGGTCGGAAGATACGCAGTATTTT
j_gene: TRBJ2-1; abundance: -; v_gene: TRBV7-2; d_gene: -; CDR3aa: CASSLGLGASYNEQFF; CDR3nt: TGTGCCAGCAGCTTAGGGCTGGGAGCCTCCTACAATGAGCAGTTCTTC
j_gene: TRBJ1-2; abundance: -; v_gene: TRBV5-5; d_gene: -; CDR3aa: CASSTGTRAGYTF; CDR3nt: TGTGCCAGCAGCACCGGGACAAGGGCTGGCTACACCTTC
j_gene: TRBJ2-1; abundance: -; v_gene: TRBV28; d_gene: -; CDR3aa: CASSLLLNEQFF; CDR3nt: TGTGCCAGCAGTTTATTATTAAATGAGCAGTTCTTC
j_gene: TRBJ2-7; abundance: -; v_gene: TRBV5-1; d_gene: TRBD2; CDR3aa: CASSLDLAGYEQYF; CDR3nt: TGCGCCAGCAGCTTGGATTTAGCGGGTTACGAGCAGTACTTC
j_gene: TRBJ2-3; abundance: -; v_gene: TRBV2; d_gene: -; CDR3aa: CASTYRQDTDTQYF; CDR3nt: TGTGCCAGCACCTACCGTCAAGACACAGATACGCAGTATTTT
j_gene: TRBJ2-1; abundance: -; v_gene: TRBV3-1/TRBV3-2; d_gene: -; CDR3aa: CASSQDPGFNEQFF; CDR3nt: TGTGCCAGCAGCCAAGATCCCGGGTTCAATGAGCAGTTCTTC
j_gene: TRBJ1-6; abundance: -; v_gene: TRBV3-1/TRBV3-2; d_gene: TRBD1; CDR3aa: CASSQIWGQGVSPLHF; CDR3nt: TGTGCCAGCAGCCAAATTTGGGGACAGGGAGTATCACCCCTCCACTTT
j_gene: TRBJ2-3; abundance: -; v_gene: TRBV9; d_gene: -; CDR3aa: CASSVLGVYTDTQYF; CDR3nt: TGTGCCAGCAGCGTACTAGGGGTTTACACAGATACGCAGTATTTT
j_gene: TRBJ2-2; abundance: -; v_gene: TRBV19; d_gene: TRBD1; CDR3aa: CASSATGSGELFF; CDR3nt: TGTGCCAGTAGTGCGACAGGGTCTGGGGAGCTGTTTTTT
j_gene: TRBJ2-2; abundance: -; v_gene: TRBV6-1; d_gene: -; CDR3aa: CASSAFPLAPQGAGELFF; CDR3nt: TGTGCCAGCAGTGCCTTCCCTCTAGCGCCCCAGGGGGCCGGGGAGCTGTTTTTT
j_gene: TRBJ2-3; abundance: -; v_gene: TRBV5-1; d_gene: TRBD2; CDR3aa: CASSPGLAGEGTQYF; CDR3nt: TGCGCCAGCAGCCCCGGACTAGCGGGAGAGGGTACGCAGTATTTT
j_gene: TRBJ2-3; abundance: few; v_gene: TRBV9; d_gene: TRBD2; CDR3aa: CASSPLAGGPEDTQYF; CDR3nt: TGTGCCAGCAGCCCCTTAGCGGGAGGGCCAGAAGATACGCAGTATTTT
j_gene: TRBJ2-1; abundance: -; v_gene: TRBV30; d_gene: -; CDR3aa: CAWKRVGDIYYNEQFF; CDR3nt: TGTGCCTGGAAGAGAGTTGGGGACATCTACTACAATGAGCAGTTCTTC